The source of this TCR beta chain is a study of T-cell memory formation after mild COVID-19. TCRdb recomputed calls from the 5' RACE reads with MiXCR, one row per CDR3 protein. Seen here are hundreds of thousands of distinct CDR3 sequences, nearly 25% observed once, and the top ten hold around 13%. The CDR3 spans 15 residues. CDR1 is LGHNA, CDR2 YNFKEQ, per germline. V lost 0 bases to trimming and J lost 6 bases, with 14 bases between them. This TCR was recovered from an adult woman who had mild COVID-19 (a few samples of this study predate the infection). Cell type and time point are not known. This chain uses TRBV4-2 with TRBJ1-2; no clear D gene. Sequences were obtained from PBMCs or a T cell subset sorted from them (not recorded which). The CDR3 is CASSQDLASRDGYTF. The CDR3 bases are TGTGCCAGCAGCCAAGATCTTGCGTCCCGAGATGGCTACACCTTC.